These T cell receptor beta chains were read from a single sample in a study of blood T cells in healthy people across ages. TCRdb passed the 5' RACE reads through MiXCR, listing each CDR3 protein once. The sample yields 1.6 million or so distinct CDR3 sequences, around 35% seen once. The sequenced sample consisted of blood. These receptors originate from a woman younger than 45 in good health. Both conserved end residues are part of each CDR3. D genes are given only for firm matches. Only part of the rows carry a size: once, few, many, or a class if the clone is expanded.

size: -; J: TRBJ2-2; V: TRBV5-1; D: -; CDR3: CASKEASENTGELFF; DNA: TGCGCCAGCAAAGAGGCTAGCGAGAACACCGGGGAGCTGTTTTTT
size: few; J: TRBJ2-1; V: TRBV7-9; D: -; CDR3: CATGTESYNEQFF; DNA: TGTGCCACCGGAACCGAATCCTACAATGAGCAGTTCTTC
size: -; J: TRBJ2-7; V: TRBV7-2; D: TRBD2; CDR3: CASSSTSGEYYEQYF; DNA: TGTGCCAGCAGCTCCACTAGCGGGGAATACTACGAGCAGTACTTC
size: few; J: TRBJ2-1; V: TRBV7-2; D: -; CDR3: CASSQGFISLDEQFF; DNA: TGTGCCAGCAGCCAAGGGTTTATTTCGCTCGATGAGCAGTTCTTC
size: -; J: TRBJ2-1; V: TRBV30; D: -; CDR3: CAWSDWGAGEQFF; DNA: TGTGCCTGGAGTGATTGGGGGGCCGGTGAGCAGTTCTTC
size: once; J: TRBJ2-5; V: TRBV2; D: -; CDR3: CAGSLETQYF; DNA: TGTGCCGGCTCTTTGGAGACCCAGTACTTC
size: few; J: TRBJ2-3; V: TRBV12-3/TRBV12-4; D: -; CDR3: CASSPDLGPLGTDTQYF; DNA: TGTGCCAGCAGTCCCGACCTGGGACCTTTGGGCACAGATACGCAGTATTTT
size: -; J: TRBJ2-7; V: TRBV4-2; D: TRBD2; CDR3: CASSQESGLAGWYEQYF; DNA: TGTGCCAGCAGCCAAGAAAGCGGACTAGCGGGATGGTACGAGCAGTACTTC
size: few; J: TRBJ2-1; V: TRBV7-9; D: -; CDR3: CASSLEGLNPYNEQFF; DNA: TGTGCCAGCAGCTTAGAGGGCCTCAATCCCTACAATGAGCAGTTCTTC
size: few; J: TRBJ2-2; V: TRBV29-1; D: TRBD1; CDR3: CSVEGDRGRSTGELFF; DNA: TGCAGCGTTGAAGGAGACAGGGGTAGGAGCACCGGGGAGCTGTTTTTT
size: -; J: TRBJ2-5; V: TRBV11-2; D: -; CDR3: CASSSLVYQETQYF; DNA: TGTGCCAGCAGCTCCCTGGTGTACCAAGAGACCCAGTACTTC
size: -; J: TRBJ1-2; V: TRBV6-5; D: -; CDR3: CASSYNPQRVGVSGYGYTF; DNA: TGTGCCAGCAGCTACAACCCTCAGCGTGTTGGGGTGTCTGGCTATGGCTACACCTTC
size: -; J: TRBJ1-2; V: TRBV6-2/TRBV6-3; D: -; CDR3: CASNYVGTGTNYGYTF; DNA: TGTGCCAGCAATTATGTGGGAACAGGAACTAACTATGGCTACACCTTC
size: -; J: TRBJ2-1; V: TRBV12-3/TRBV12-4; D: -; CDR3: CASSLDRTAFLQFF; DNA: TGTGCCAGCAGTTTAGATAGGACGGCGTTTCTCCAGTTCTTC
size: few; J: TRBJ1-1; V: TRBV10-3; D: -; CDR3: CAITSDTGNTEAFF; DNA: TGTGCCATCACCAGCGACACGGGGAACACTGAAGCTTTCTTT
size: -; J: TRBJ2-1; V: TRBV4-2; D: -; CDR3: CASSQGRVEQFF; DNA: TGTGCCAGCAGCCAGGGCAGGGTTGAGCAGTTCTTC
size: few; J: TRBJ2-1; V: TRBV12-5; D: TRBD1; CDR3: CASGPPTGTQFF; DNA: TGTGCTAGTGGACCCCCGACAGGGACGCAGTTCTTC
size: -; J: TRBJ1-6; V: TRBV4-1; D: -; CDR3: CASSQVAPSDSPLHF; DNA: TGCGCCAGCAGCCAAGTGGCCCCGTCTGATTCACCCCTCCACTTT
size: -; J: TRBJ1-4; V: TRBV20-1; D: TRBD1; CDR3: CSAREHRGGGNEKLFF; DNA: TGCAGTGCTCGCGAACACAGGGGAGGGGGGAATGAAAAACTGTTTTTT
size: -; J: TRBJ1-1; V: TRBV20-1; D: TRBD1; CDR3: CSAHATEGQGNKAFF; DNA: TGCAGTGCCCACGCAACGGAGGGACAGGGGAATAAAGCTTTCTTT
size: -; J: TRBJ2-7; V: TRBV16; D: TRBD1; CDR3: CASSQNRGSKEQYF; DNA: TGTGCCAGCAGCCAGAACAGGGGGTCGAAAGAGCAGTACTTC
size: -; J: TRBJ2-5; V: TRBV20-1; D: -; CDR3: CSARDPPQGVWETQYF; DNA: TGCAGTGCTAGAGACCCACCTCAGGGAGTGTGGGAGACCCAGTACTTC
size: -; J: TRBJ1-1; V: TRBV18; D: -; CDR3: CASSPRRSSKVNTEAFF; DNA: TGTGCCAGCTCACCTAGGCGGAGCAGCAAGGTGAACACTGAAGCTTTCTTT
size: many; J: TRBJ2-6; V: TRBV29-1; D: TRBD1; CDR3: CSAKFSEGANSGANVLTF; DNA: TGCAGCGCAAAATTCAGCGAGGGGGCGAATTCTGGGGCCAACGTCCTGACTTTC
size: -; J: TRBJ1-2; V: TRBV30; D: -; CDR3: CASERHSANYGYTF; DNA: TGTGCCTCTGAGAGACACTCAGCTAACTATGGCTACACCTTC
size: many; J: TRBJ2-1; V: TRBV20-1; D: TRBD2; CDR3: CSASGLAGPSYNEQFF; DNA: TGCAGTGCTAGTGGACTAGCGGGGCCCTCCTACAATGAGCAGTTCTTC
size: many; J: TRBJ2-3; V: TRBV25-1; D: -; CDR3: CASSDSGPGIENTQYF; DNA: TGTGCCAGCAGTGACTCGGGACCGGGGATTGAGAATACGCAGTATTTT
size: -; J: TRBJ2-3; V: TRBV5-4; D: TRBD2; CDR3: CASSDGPTSGQSTDTQYF; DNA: TGTGCCAGCAGCGATGGACCGACTAGCGGGCAGAGCACAGATACGCAGTATTTT
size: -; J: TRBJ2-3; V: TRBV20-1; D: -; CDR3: CSAGETIRLSTDTQYF; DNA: TGCAGTGCCGGAGAGACAATCAGATTGAGCACAGATACGCAGTATTTT
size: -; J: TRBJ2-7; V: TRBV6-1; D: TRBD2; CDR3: CASNGGSSYEQYF; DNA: TGTGCCAGCAACGGGGGGAGCTCCTACGAGCAGTACTTC
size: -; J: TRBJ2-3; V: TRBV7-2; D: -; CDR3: CASGSPPDTQYF; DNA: TGTGCCAGCGGGTCACCCCCAGATACGCAGTATTTT
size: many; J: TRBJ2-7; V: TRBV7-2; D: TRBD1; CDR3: CASSLAMGQGVSYEQYF; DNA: TGTGCCAGCAGCTTAGCAATGGGACAGGGGGTCTCCTACGAGCAGTACTTC
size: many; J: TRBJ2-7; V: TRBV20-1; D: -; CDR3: CSADIGAAEQYF; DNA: TGCAGTGCTGATATTGGAGCAGCCGAGCAGTACTTC
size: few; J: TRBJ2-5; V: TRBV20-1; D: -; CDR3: CSAILYGSWSIGDQETQYF; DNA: TGCAGTGCTATCCTTTATGGATCTTGGTCGATAGGCGACCAAGAGACCCAGTACTTC
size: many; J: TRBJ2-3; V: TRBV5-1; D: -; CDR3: CASSPRVSTDTQYF; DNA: TGCGCCAGCAGCCCCAGGGTTAGCACAGATACGCAGTATTTT
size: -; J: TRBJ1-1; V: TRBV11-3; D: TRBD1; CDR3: CASSLPGQGDTEAFF; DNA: TGTGCCAGCAGCCTACCGGGACAGGGTGACACTGAAGCTTTCTTT
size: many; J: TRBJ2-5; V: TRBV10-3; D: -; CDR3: CAISEPGETQYF; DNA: TGTGCCATCAGTGAACCAGGGGAGACCCAGTACTTC
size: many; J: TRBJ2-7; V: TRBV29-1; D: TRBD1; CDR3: CSVEDSRQGVEQYF; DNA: TGCAGCGTTGAAGACTCCAGACAGGGGGTAGAGCAGTACTTC
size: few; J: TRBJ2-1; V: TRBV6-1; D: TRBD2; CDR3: CASSGLLAGGENEQFF; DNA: TGTGCCAGCAGTGGATTACTAGCGGGAGGGGAAAATGAGCAGTTCTTC
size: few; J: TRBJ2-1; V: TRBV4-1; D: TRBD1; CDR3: CASSQGTGVYNEQFF; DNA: TGCGCCAGCAGCCAAGGGACAGGGGTTTACAATGAGCAGTTCTTC
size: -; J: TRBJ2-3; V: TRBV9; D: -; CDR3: CASSDLGGQGGPDTQYF; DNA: TGTGCCAGCAGCGACTTAGGGGGGCAGGGGGGACCAGATACGCAGTATTTT